This T cell receptor (beta chain) was sequenced in a study of shared clonotypes between healthy human individuals. The CDR3 runs to 15 residues. The V and J ends lost 2 bases and 3 bases respectively, with 14 bases between them. CDR1 is MNHEY and CDR2 is SVGAGI in the germline V gene. For every subset, genomic DNA was evenly distributed across several immunoSEQ plates. Using approximately 190 ng DNA, about 29,000 T cell genomes, the sorted-subset replicate PCRs were run. Sequencing used immunoSEQ multiplex PCR; TCRdb keeps in-frame clones, though not all of them. The sample includes 700,000 to 950,000 clones, 96% of them seen just once. CD45RO-negative, CCR7-positively selected cells formed the naive CD8 fraction, excluding terminally differentiated effector memory CD45RA+ cells.

This chain joins TRBV6-5 and TRBJ2-7; tentatively, D is TRBD1 (5 bases). The sequence was collected from a man aged 25-45 years in good health. What was sequenced was naive CD8+ T cells sorted from blood. The CDR3 DNA follows: TGTGCCAGCAGTTACAGTGCAGGGCAGGTCTACGAGCAGTACTTC. Amino acids: CASSYSAGQVYEQYF.